This T cell receptor beta chain was sequenced during a study of response to subunit inactivated influenza vaccine. TCRdb reprocessed the RT-PCR reads via MiXCR and lists one record per CDR3 protein. The sample has just under 550,000 distinct CDR3 sequences; approximately 22% are singletons. Germline V lookup: CDR1 SQVTM, CDR2 ANQGSEA. The trim removed 4 bases at V and 0 bases at J, leaving 3 bases unmatched. The CDR3 is made up of 14 amino acids. The same sample was also used in a study of T cells expressing NK-cell markers. That publication notes: TCR beta cDNA was made by 5'RACE template switching with UMIs. Underlying the TCR beta repertoires were sorted CD3+CD56+NKG2C+, CD3+CD56+NKG2C- and CD3+CD56-NKG2C+ T cells. The use of an anti-gamma-delta TCR antibody, which was added in several experiments, restricted sorting to T cells expressing alpha-beta TCR. In a handful of donors, dominant CD3+CD56+NKG2C+ clonotypes ranked among the top 10 CD8+ clonotypes.

The chain combines TRBV29-1 with TRBJ2-3; 8 bases are a match to TRBD2. The specimen comprised CD4+ T cells sorted from PBMCs, sampled roughly 12 days after vaccination. This clonotype originated in a middle-aged man who received an inactivated influenza vaccine. CDR3 in DNA: TGCAGCGTTGGTAGCGGGATAAGCACAGATACGCAGTATTTT. This sequence encodes CSVGSGISTDTQYF.